Listed here are 16 T cell receptor beta chains from one sample, sequenced in a study of blood T cell repertoires in COVID-19. Clones were read by immunoSEQ multiplex PCR, and TCRdb kept only the in-frame ones, dropping some. The sample lists about 250,000 clones; around 84% were seen once. Material: PBMCs or T cells enriched from blood (not recorded which). These receptors were obtained from a man aged 40-49 years who had been exposed to COVID-19.

This chain links TRBV5-1 with TRBJ1-2; 8 bases are shared with TRBD1. The junction had 10 bases not matched to a gene; V was cut back by 0 bases and J by 6 bases. Germline assignment: CDR1 SGHRS and CDR2 YFSETQ. This CDR3 comprises 16 residues. The CDR3 region has the DNA TGCGCCAGCAGCTTGGGATTGTTGGGACAGGCAGATGGCTACACCTTC. It encodes CASSLGLLGQADGYTF.

The J gene is TRBJ2-2, the V gene TRBV10-3; D perhaps matches TRBD1 (5 bases). Trimming left V 8 bases short and J 2 bases short, with 12 bases between. The CDR3 runs 14 residues. The V gene's germline CDR1 is ENHRY and CDR2 SYGVKD. This CDR3 is CAILRQGNTGELFF. As DNA, the CDR3 is TGTGCCATCCTGCGTCAGGGTAACACCGGGGAGCTGTTTTTT.

This sequence joins TRBV4-1 and TRBJ1-1; D is undetermined. Trimming left V 3 bases short and J 0 bases short, with 8 bases between. The CDR3 is made up of 14 amino acids. Germline V gene lookup returns CDR1 MGHRA and CDR2 YSYEKL. The CDR3 here is CASSHPRVNTEAFF. Written as DNA, the CDR3 is TGCGCCAGCAGCCACCCCCGGGTGAACACTGAAGCTTTCTTT.

The chain couples TRBV29-1 to TRBJ2-7, with a tentative D call TRBD2 (6 bases). Germline V gives CDR1 SQVTM, CDR2 ANQGSEA. V lost 4 bases, J lost 6 bases, and 19 bases lay in between. This CDR3 has 14 amino acids. The CDR3 here is CSVGRGASIREQYF. CDR3 bases: TGCAGCGTTGGTCGCGGGGCCAGTATACGCGAGCAGTACTTC.

The chain combines TRBV9 with TRBJ1-1; D is possibly TRBD1 (5 bases). CDR3 length: 15 residues. CDR1 and CDR2 (germline): SGDLS, YYNGEE. Between the trimmed V and J ends, which lost 0 bases and 4 bases, there was a span of 13 bases. As DNA, the CDR3 is TGTGCCAGCAGCGTAGAGACAGTTGTCGGCACTGAAGCTTTCTTT. Amino acids: CASSVETVVGTEAFF.

Of note for this clone: The sample has other DNA sequences that encode this CDR3 too. This chain connects TRBV28 to TRBJ1-1; D is ambiguous. The length of the CDR3 is 16 residues. V lost 6 bases and J lost 0, with 17 bases in between. The germline gives CDR1 MDHEN, CDR2 SYDVKM. CDR3 loop: CASSLPLRNMNTEAFF. DNA of the CDR3: TGTGCCAGCAGCTTGCCGCTCAGGAACATGAACACTGAAGCTTTCTTT.

This clone was recorded once. The chain has TRBV7-2 and TRBJ2-7; 13 bases line up with TRBD2. The CDR3 is 16 amino acids. V gave up 5 bases and J gave up 0 bases; unmatched junction bases: 4. Germline V gene lookup returns CDR1 SGHTA and CDR2 FQGNSA. CDR3 bases: TGTGCCAGCAGCCAATGGACTAGCGGGGGCTCCTACGAGCAGTACTTC. Translation gives CASSQWTSGGSYEQYF.

The chain joins TRBV5-1 to TRBJ1-4, with 9 bases aligning to TRBD1. The CDR3 is 14 amino acids. V was pared by 7 bases and J by 4 bases, with 5 bases of the junction left unmatched. The germline gives CDR1 SGHRS, CDR2 YFSETQ. Written as DNA, the CDR3 is TGCGCCAGCCGAACGGGACAGGGTAATGAAAAACTGTTTTTT. Residues: CASRTGQGNEKLFF.

The V gene is TRBV14, the J gene TRBJ1-1; a weak D match, TRBD1 (5 bases). Trimming took off 4 bases at V and 0 bases at J, with 18 bases between the two ends. CDR1 and CDR2 from the germline V gene are SGHDN and FVKESK. CDR3 length: 17 residues. DNA for the CDR3: TGTGCCAGCAGCCGTCGAGCGATCAGGGTGATGAACACTGAAGCTTTCTTT. Its protein is CASSRRAIRVMNTEAFF.

The chain is built from TRBV7-9 and TRBJ2-2, with 7 bases aligning to TRBD2. Germline V gene lookup returns CDR1 SEHNR and CDR2 FQNEAQ (reference sequence). Germline trimming cut 4 bases from V and 5 bases from J; bases unmatched to any gene: 10. CDR3 length: 16 residues. In nucleotides, the CDR3 is TGTGCCAGCAGCTATAGCGGGCTGCCGCGAACCGGGGAGCTGTTTTTT. Amino acid sequence: CASSYSGLPRTGELFF. The complete variable domain, with remaining parts taken from reference TRBV7-9 and TRBJ2-2, reads DTGVSQNPRHKITKRGQNVTFRCDPISEHNRLYWYRQTLGQGPEFLTYFQNEAQLEKSRLLSDRFSAERPKGSFSTLEIQRTEQGDSAMYLCASSYSGLPRTGELFFGEGSRLTVL.

The chain links TRBV5-1 to TRBJ2-7; 12 bases are shared with TRBD2. Per germline, CDR1 SGHRS and CDR2 YFSETQ. CDR3 size: 16 residues. The J segment lost 1 base and the V segment lost 4 bases, leaving 6 bases of the junction unmatched. The CDR3 protein is CASSKKLAGGSYEQYF. The CDR3 nucleotides read TGCGCCAGCAGCAAGAAGCTAGCGGGAGGGTCCTACGAGCAGTACTTC.

The chain has TRBV9 and TRBJ2-1, with D perhaps matching TRBD1 (6 bases). Trimming left V 3 bases short and J 2 bases short, with 30 bases between. The CDR3 spans 21 residues. Germline CDR1 reads SGDLS; CDR2 reads YYNGEE. The CDR3 DNA follows: TGTGCCAGCAGCGCGCGGCCCAGACAGGCAGCTTCACTAGACCCCTACAATGAGCAGTTCTTC. This sequence encodes CASSARPRQAASLDPYNEQFF.

This sequence joins TRBV12-3 or TRBV12-4 and TRBJ1-1; a possible D gene is TRBD1 (6 bases). CDR3 length equals 11 residues. V was cut by 6 bases and J by 10 bases, with 12 bases left in between. The CDR3 loop reads CASRDSLIAFF. DNA of the CDR3: TGTGCCAGCAGGGACAGCTTGATAGCTTTCTTT.

The chain is built from TRBV25-1 and TRBJ1-2, with D tentatively TRBD1 (5 bases). The ends were cut back, 3 bases at V and 4 bases at J, with 12 bases in the middle. The V gene's germline CDR1 is MGHDK and CDR2 SYGVNS. This CDR3 is 14 amino acids long. The CDR3 spells CASSDRGGTYGYTF. CDR3 in DNA: TGTGCCAGCAGTGACCGGGGGGGGACCTATGGCTACACCTTC.

The rearrangement uses TRBV7-9 and TRBJ1-5; D not certain. The CDR3 sequence is 13 residues long. CDR1 and CDR2 from the germline V gene are SEHNR and FQNEAQ (reference sequence). The germline V and J ends were trimmed by 5 bases and 0 bases, with 5 bases remaining between them. CDR3 bases: TGTGCCAGCAGCCGGGGTAGCAATCAGCCCCAGCATTTT. Translated, it gives CASSRGSNQPQHF.

This chain connects TRBV5-1 to TRBJ2-2; D might be TRBD2 (6 bases). Germline V lookup: CDR1 SGHRS, CDR2 YFSETQ. The V end lost 0 bases, the J end lost 3 bases, and 9 bases lay between the germline ends. The CDR3 consists of 15 residues. The CDR3: CASSLGGRHTGELFF. In DNA, the CDR3 is TGCGCCAGCAGCTTGGGTGGGAGGCACACCGGGGAGCTGTTTTTT.